The 21 T cell receptor beta chains reported below all come from one sample, sequenced in a study of blood T cells in healthy people across ages. A second about 7 to 11 cycle PCR used barcoded and J-beta primers. TCRdb reprocessed the 5' RACE reads via MiXCR and lists one record per CDR3 protein. The sample has roughly 930,000 distinct CDR3 sequences; roughly 50% are singletons. Sequences were obtained from blood. Every receptor here comes from a man aged 30-40 years in good health.

The rearrangement links TRBV9 to TRBJ2-2; maybe TRBD2 (6 bases). Between the trimmed V and J ends, which lost 4 bases and 5 bases, there was a span of 18 bases. Germline V gene sequence: CDR1 SGDLS, CDR2 YYNGEE. This CDR3 spans 16 amino acids. CDR3 DNA: TGTGCCAGCAGCCCGCCGGGGCGGGGTCAAACCGGGGAGCTGTTTTTT. It codes for CASSPPGRGQTGELFF. The full variable domain, rest sourced from reference TRBV9 and TRBJ2-2, is DSGVTQTPKHLITATGQRVTLRCSPRSGDLSVYWYQQSLDQGLQFLIQYYNGEERAKGNILERFSAQQFPDLHSELNLSSLELGDSALYFCASSPPGRGQTGELFFGEGSRLTVL.

The chain is built from TRBV29-1 and TRBJ2-2; D not certain. This CDR3 region has 13 residues. Germline-derived CDR1 and CDR2 are SQVTM and ANQGSEA. Trimming cost V 1 base and J 2 bases, with 5 bases left between them. The CDR3 sequence: CSVEVVNTGELFF. The CDR3 DNA follows: TGCAGCGTTGAAGTGGTCAACACCGGGGAGCTGTTTTTT.

V is TRBV5-1 and J is TRBJ2-7, with D possibly matching TRBD2 (6 bases). CDR1 and CDR2 (germline): SGHRS, YFSETQ. The CDR3 extends over 17 amino acids. Trimming shortened V by 0 bases and J by 2 bases, and 18 bases separated the two germline ends. CDR3 sequence: CASSLDLTGVGPYEQYF. The CDR3, as DNA: TGCGCCAGCAGCTTGGATCTTACGGGGGTGGGACCCTACGAGCAGTACTTC.

This clonotype was detected a few times. The chain couples TRBV7-3 to TRBJ2-1, with 14 bases identical to TRBD2. The CDR3 contains 19 residues. V lost 6 bases to trimming and J lost 0 bases; unmatched junction nucleotides: 10. CDR1 and CDR2 (germline): SGHTA, FQGTGA. The CDR3 sequence is CASSLRTSGGLLSYNEQFF. DNA for the CDR3: TGTGCCAGCAGTCTACGGACTAGCGGGGGGCTCCTCTCCTACAATGAGCAGTTCTTC.

This chain links TRBV6-5 with TRBJ2-3, with D unclear. This CDR3 is 11 amino acids long. CDR1 and CDR2 (germline): MNHEY, SVGAGI. Trimming cost V 2 bases and J 7 bases, with 4 bases left between them. The CDR3 DNA reads TGTGCCAGCAGTTACGGGAATACGCAGTATTTT. This codes for CASSYGNTQYF.

This clonotype appeared a single time. This rearrangement joins TRBV4-3 to TRBJ2-1, with 8 bases identical to TRBD1. Trimming took 0 bases from V and 13 from J; bases not matched to a gene: 20. Germline lookup yields CDR1 LGHNA and CDR2 YSLEER. This CDR3 has 18 residues. The CDR3 coding sequence is TGCGCCAGCAGCCAAGAACTACCAGGGACAGGCAAAACGGAGACCCAGTTCTTC. It specifies CASSQELPGTGKTETQFF.

J is TRBJ2-2 and V is TRBV20-1; D unclear. CDR3 length: 16 amino acids. The germline V and J ends were trimmed by 0 bases and 5 bases, with 16 bases remaining between them. CDR1 and CDR2 (germline): DFQATT, SNEGSKA (reference sequence). CDR3 amino acids: CSARDPGFIRTGELFF. The CDR3 region has the DNA TGCAGTGCTAGAGACCCAGGTTTTATCCGGACCGGGGAGCTGTTTTTT.

The genes are TRBV3-1 and TRBJ2-1; D remains ambiguous. V lost 5 bases, J lost 8 bases, and 16 bases lay in between. The germline V gene encodes CDR1 LGHDT and CDR2 YNNKEL (reference sequence). The CDR3 sequence is 14 residues long. The CDR3 here is CASSEATARHEQFF. In DNA, the CDR3 is TGTGCCAGCAGCGAAGCAACCGCAAGGCATGAGCAGTTCTTC.

This clonotype occurred a few times. V gene TRBV7-2 combines with J gene TRBJ1-2, with 9 bases that match TRBD1. J gave up 8 bases and V 5 bases, and 3 bases lay outside the gene matches. CDR3 length: 12 amino acids. The germline V gene has CDR1 SGHTA and CDR2 FQGNSA. The CDR3 region is CASSTGQGGYTF. CDR3 DNA: TGTGCCAGCAGCACTGGACAGGGGGGCTACACCTTC.

V and J are TRBV28 and TRBJ2-6, with 9 positions matching TRBD1. V gave up 6 bases and J gave up 1 base; unmatched junction bases: 10. This CDR3 comprises 18 residues. Germline V gene lookup returns CDR1 MDHEN and CDR2 SYDVKM. Here the CDR3 reads CASRAPGTGTSGANVLTF. The CDR3 DNA reads TGTGCCAGCAGGGCTCCCGGGACAGGGACGTCTGGGGCCAACGTCCTGACTTTC.

This chain joins TRBV5-6 and TRBJ2-7; a weak D match, TRBD2 (5 bases). Germline lookup yields CDR1 SGHDT and CDR2 YYEEEE. There are 14 residues in the CDR3. V was shortened by 4 bases and J by 2 bases, with 13 bases between the two germline ends. CDR3 DNA: TGTGCCAGCAGCGCAGCTTCCGGGACCTACGAGCAGTACTTC. This sequence encodes CASSAASGTYEQYF.

The rearrangement joins TRBV12-3 or TRBV12-4 to TRBJ2-5; 9 nucleotides agree with TRBD1. The DNA end is more similar to TRBJ2-7, so the J call may be wrong. This CDR3 is built from 14 residues. Written as DNA, the CDR3 is TGTGCCAGCAGGCGACAGGGGGGGCTCTACGAGCAGTACTTC. It codes for CASRRQGGLYEQYF.

This clonotype was counted between two and nine times. This chain joins TRBV25-1 and TRBJ1-2; D remains unclear. Looked up from germline, CDR1 is MGHDK and CDR2 is SYGVNS. V was trimmed by 1 base and J by 8 bases, leaving 8 bases between them. This CDR3 has 12 residues. In nucleotides, the CDR3 is TGTGCCAGCAGTGAATTAGGGTTAGGCTACACCTTC. Protein sequence: CASSELGLGYTF.

This rearrangement joins TRBV15 to TRBJ1-5, with a tentative D call TRBD1 (6 bases). CDR3 length equals 13 residues. The V and J ends lost 2 bases and 13 bases respectively, with 15 bases between them. CDR1 is LNHNV and CDR2 is YYDKDF in the germline V gene (reference sequence). The CDR3 DNA sequence: TGTGCCACCAGCAGATACAGGGAAACCGGGCAGCATTTT. As protein: CATSRYRETGQHF.

This chain links TRBV24-1 with TRBJ1-1; unclear D gene. This CDR3 contains 13 residues. Between the trimmed V and J ends, which lost 4 bases and 1 base, there was a span of 6 bases. Germline-derived CDR1 and CDR2 are KGHDR and SFDVKD. DNA of the CDR3: TGTGCCACCAGTGACTCGGGGAACACTGAAGCTTTCTTT. Amino acid sequence: CATSDSGNTEAFF.

The chain couples TRBV7-9 to TRBJ2-7, with D possibly matching TRBD1 (6 bases). The V end was cut by 6 bases, the J end by 4 bases, with 13 bases between. Germline-derived CDR1 and CDR2 are SEHNR and FQNEAQ (reference sequence). The CDR3 length is 13 residues. This CDR3 is CASRSGHRYEQYF. In DNA form, the CDR3 reads TGTGCCAGCAGATCGGGACACAGATACGAGCAGTACTTC.

This chain's CDR3 is CASSPQGLHSGNTIYF. In nucleotides, the CDR3 is TGTGCCAGCAGCCCTCAGGGGCTCCACTCTGGAAACACCATATATTTT. This sequence joins TRBV7-9 and TRBJ1-3; tentatively, D is TRBD1 (6 bases). V was cut by 5 bases and J by 0 bases, with 14 bases left in between. Germline V gene data show CDR1 as SEHNR and CDR2 as FQNEAQ (reference sequence). This CDR3 comprises 16 residues.

The chain links TRBV4-1 to TRBJ1-5; D is unresolved. Germline values: CDR1 MGHRA, CDR2 YSYEKL. The V gene lost 4 bases and the J gene lost 4 bases, with 17 bases spanning the gap. The CDR3 runs 16 residues. For the CDR3, the DNA is TGCGCCAGCAGCCCAGGACGTGACCGAGTTAATCAGCCCCAGCATTTT. Its protein is CASSPGRDRVNQPQHF.

V gene TRBV2 combines with J gene TRBJ2-6; D is uncertain. The CDR3 extends over 16 amino acids. V was shortened by 6 bases and J by 0 bases, with 12 bases between the two germline ends. The germline V gene has CDR1 SNHLY and CDR2 FYNNEI. DNA of the CDR3: TGTGCCAGCAGAGGACCGAACAGCTCTGGGGCCAACGTCCTGACTTTC. Translation: CASRGPNSSGANVLTF.

The chain carries TRBV12-3 or TRBV12-4 and TRBJ2-7, with 8 bases identical to TRBD1. V was pared by 6 bases and J by 5 bases, with 9 bases of the junction left unmatched. The CDR3 is made up of 14 amino acids. The CDR3 DNA sequence: TGTGCCAGCAGCCGGAGGACAGGGACCAACGAGCAGTACTTC. Its protein is CASSRRTGTNEQYF.

As for this clonotype: It may be a read error: a sequence one base away is much more abundant. The chain employs TRBV4-2 and TRBJ2-1; D may be TRBD2 (6 bases). This CDR3 has 15 amino acids. Germline V gene lookup returns CDR1 LGHNA and CDR2 YNFKEQ. CDR3 region: CASSPQEGSYIEQFF. The CDR3 DNA is TGTGCCAGCAGCCCGCAGGAGGGCTCCTACATTGAGCAGTTCTTC.